One T cell receptor (beta chain) is described in this entry. Amplification used 60 Vbeta primers and 13 Jbeta primers. Profiling relied on immunoSEQ multiplex PCR, and the TCRdb table lists in-frame clones only, not all of them. Here the sample spans over 200,000 clones, 65% to 75% being singletons. This sample was taken from a study of cytomegalovirus exposure and HLA in healthy donors. The sample taken for sequencing was PBMCs. The receptor comes from a woman aged 25-40 years in good health and CMV-seronegative.

CDR3 in DNA: TGTGCCAGCAGCTTAGCTAACAATCAGCCCCAGCATTTT. This encodes CASSLANNQPQHF. The chain recombines TRBV7-2 with TRBJ1-5; no definite D call. Trimming shortened V by 0 bases and J by 3 bases, and 3 bases separated the two germline ends. The CDR3 extends over 13 amino acids. Germline loops: CDR1 SGHTA, CDR2 FQGNSA.